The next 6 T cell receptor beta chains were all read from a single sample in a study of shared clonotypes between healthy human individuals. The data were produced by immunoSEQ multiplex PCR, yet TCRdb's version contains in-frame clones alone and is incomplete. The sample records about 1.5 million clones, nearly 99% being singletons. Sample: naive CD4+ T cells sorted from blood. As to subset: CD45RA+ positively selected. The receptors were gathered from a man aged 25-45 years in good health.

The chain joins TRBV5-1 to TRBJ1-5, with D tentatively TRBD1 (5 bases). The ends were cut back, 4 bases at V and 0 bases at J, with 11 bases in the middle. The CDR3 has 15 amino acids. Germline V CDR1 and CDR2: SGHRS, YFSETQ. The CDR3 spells CASSPGHNSNQPQHF. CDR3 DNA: TGCGCCAGCAGCCCCGGACACAATAGCAATCAGCCCCAGCATTTT.

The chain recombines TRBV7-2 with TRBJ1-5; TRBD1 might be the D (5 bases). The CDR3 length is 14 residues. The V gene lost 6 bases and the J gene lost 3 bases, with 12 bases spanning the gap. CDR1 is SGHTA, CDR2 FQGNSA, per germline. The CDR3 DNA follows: TGTGCCAGCAGTCTCGACAGCCTCAATCAGCCCCAGCATTTT. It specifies CASSLDSLNQPQHF.

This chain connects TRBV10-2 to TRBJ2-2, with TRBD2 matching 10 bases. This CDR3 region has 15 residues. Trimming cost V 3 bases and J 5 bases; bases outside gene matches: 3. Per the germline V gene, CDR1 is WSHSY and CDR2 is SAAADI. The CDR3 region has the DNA TGCGCCAGCAGTGAAGTAGCGGGAGGTACCGGGGAGCTGTTTTTT. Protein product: CASSEVAGGTGELFF.

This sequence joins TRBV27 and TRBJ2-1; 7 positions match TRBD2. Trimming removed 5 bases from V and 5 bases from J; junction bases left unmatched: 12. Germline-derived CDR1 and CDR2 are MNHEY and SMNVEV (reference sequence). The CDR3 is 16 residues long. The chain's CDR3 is CASSLSPLGGDNEQFF. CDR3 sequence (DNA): TGTGCCAGCAGTCTCTCGCCCCTTGGGGGGGACAATGAGCAGTTCTTC.

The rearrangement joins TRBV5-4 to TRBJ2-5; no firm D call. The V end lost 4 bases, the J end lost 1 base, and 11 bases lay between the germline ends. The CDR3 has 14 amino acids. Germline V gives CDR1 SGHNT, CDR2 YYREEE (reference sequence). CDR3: CASSLPTSQETQYF. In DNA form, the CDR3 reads TGTGCCAGCAGCCTCCCCACCAGCCAAGAGACCCAGTACTTC.

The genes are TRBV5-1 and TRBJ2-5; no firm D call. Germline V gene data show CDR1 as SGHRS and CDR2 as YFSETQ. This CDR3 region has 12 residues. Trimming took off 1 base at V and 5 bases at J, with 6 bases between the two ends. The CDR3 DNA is TGCGCCAGCAGCTTGTTCGGGGAGACCCAGTACTTC. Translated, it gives CASSLFGETQYF.